Listed below are T cell receptor beta chains from one sample, sequenced in a study of immune heterogeneity within non-small cell lung tumors. TCRdb itself ran the multiplex PCR reads through MiXCR, one entry per CDR3 protein. Among approximately 4,300 distinct CDR3 sequences listed, approximately 30% were seen once. Material: lung tumor tissue. The receptors were sampled from a man aged 60 to 75 with non-small cell lung cancer. CDR3s include the opening cysteine and the closing phenylalanine or tryptophan. Each record gives: D gene, clone size, J gene, V gene, CDR3 length, CDR3 DNA, CDR3 protein. D genes are given only for firm matches. Some rows have no size entry. The others give once, few or many, or a class for an expanded clone.

D: NA; size: large; J: TRBJ1-2; V: TRBV15; length: 14; DNA: TGTGCCACCAGCAGAGATGTACAGGTTGGGGGCTACACCTTC; CDR3: CATSRDVQVGGYTF
D: NA; size: medium-sized; J: TRBJ1-5; V: TRBV24-1; length: 17; DNA: TGTGCCACCAGTGATACCGGAACAGGGTCGAGCAATCAGCCCCAGCATTTT; CDR3: CATSDTGTGSSNQPQHF
D: NA; size: few; J: TRBJ1-1; V: TRBV28; length: 15; DNA: TGTGCCAGCTCACAGAGCGGCGTTTGGTACACTGAAGCTTTCTTT; CDR3: CASSQSGVWYTEAFF
D: NA; size: few; J: TRBJ1-2; V: TRBV7-9; length: 15; DNA: TGTGTCAGCAGGCCCGACACGGCGGATTCCGGTGGCTACACCTTC; CDR3: CVSRPDTADSGGYTF
D: TRBD2; size: few; J: TRBJ2-5; V: TRBV10-3; length: 15; DNA: TGTGCCATCAGTGAAACGGGGGGGTCCCAAGAGACCCAGTACTTC; CDR3: CAISETGGSQETQYF
D: NA; size: NA; J: TRBJ2-1; V: TRBV4-1; length: 17; DNA: TGCGCCAGCAGCCAAGGCCTACAGTTTAGCTCCTACAATGAGCAGTTCTTC; CDR3: CASSQGLQFSSYNEQFF
D: TRBD1; size: medium-sized; J: TRBJ2-7; V: TRBV7-8; length: 16; DNA: TGTGCCAGCAGCTTATCAAGAGGGGACAGGGCCTACGAGCAGTACTTC; CDR3: CASSLSRGDRAYEQYF
D: NA; size: few; J: TRBJ2-7; V: TRBV6-2/TRBV6-3; length: 14; DNA: TGTGCCAGCAGTTTGGGGGCCTCAACAAACGAGCAGTACTTC; CDR3: CASSLGASTNEQYF
D: TRBD1; size: medium-sized; J: TRBJ1-1; V: TRBV24-1; length: 12; DNA: TGTGCGACCCAGGGGGTAGGAACTGAAGCTTTCTTT; CDR3: CATQGVGTEAFF
D: NA; size: medium-sized; J: TRBJ2-7; V: TRBV6-5; length: 12; DNA: TGTGCCAGCAGTTACGACAACTACGAGCAGTACTTC; CDR3: CASSYDNYEQYF
D: NA; size: medium-sized; J: TRBJ2-7; V: TRBV6-6; length: 15; DNA: TGTGCCAGCAGTTACTCTTCAGGCTGGTCCTACGAGCAGTACTTC; CDR3: CASSYSSGWSYEQYF
D: TRBD1; size: medium-sized; J: TRBJ1-6; V: TRBV5-6; length: 14; DNA: TGTGCCAGCAGCTTCCCAGGGGGCAATTCACCCCTCCACTTT; CDR3: CASSFPGGNSPLHF
D: NA; size: few; J: TRBJ2-1; V: TRBV7-9; length: 15; DNA: TGTGCCAGCAGCTTAGCGCAGGAGGCGATAAATGAGCAGTTCTTC; CDR3: CASSLAQEAINEQFF
D: NA; size: NA; J: TRBJ2-7; V: TRBV3-1; length: 15; DNA: TGTGCCAGCAGCCAAACAGCGGGACAAACCTACGAGCAGTACTTC; CDR3: CASSQTAGQTYEQYF
D: TRBD1; size: medium-sized; J: TRBJ1-2; V: TRBV5-6; length: 13; DNA: TGTGCCAGCAGCTTGGGGGACAGGGAGGACTACACCTTC; CDR3: CASSLGDREDYTF
D: NA; size: medium-sized; J: TRBJ1-2; V: TRBV4-3; length: 15; DNA: TGCGCCAGCAGCCAAGACATGGCAGGGGATGATGGCTACACCTTC; CDR3: CASSQDMAGDDGYTF
D: NA; size: few; J: TRBJ2-1; V: TRBV20-1; length: 10; DNA: TGCAGTGTGGCAATCAGTGAGCAGTTCTTC; CDR3: CSVAISEQFF
D: NA; size: medium-sized; J: TRBJ2-2; V: TRBV7-8; length: 14; DNA: TGTGCCAGCAGCCACGTAGGATTAGCGAGGGAGCTGTTTTTT; CDR3: CASSHVGLARELFF
D: NA; size: NA; J: TRBJ2-5; V: TRBV12-3/TRBV12-4; length: 14; DNA: TGTGCCAGCAGCCCGAGGGTAGGCGAAGAGACCCAGTACTTC; CDR3: CASSPRVGEETQYF
D: NA; size: few; J: TRBJ2-7; V: TRBV28; length: 14; DNA: TGTGCCAGCAATTTCGACGGCGTCTCCTACGAGCAGTACTTC; CDR3: CASNFDGVSYEQYF
D: NA; size: medium-sized; J: TRBJ2-2; V: TRBV12-3/TRBV12-4; length: 15; DNA: TGTGCCAGCAGTTCACTAAGGGGATGGACCGGGGAGCTGTTTTTT; CDR3: CASSSLRGWTGELFF
D: NA; size: medium-sized; J: TRBJ2-7; V: TRBV2; length: 14; DNA: TGTGCCAGCAGTCCCGGACAGAGTTTCTACGAGCAGTACTTC; CDR3: CASSPGQSFYEQYF
D: NA; size: medium-sized; J: TRBJ2-7; V: TRBV20-1; length: 14; DNA: TGCAGTGCTAGGGTACTCGGGGGTACCTACGAGCAGTACTTC; CDR3: CSARVLGGTYEQYF
D: NA; size: medium-sized; J: TRBJ2-7; V: TRBV7-8; length: 12; DNA: TGTGCCAGCAGCTGGAGGGGGCGGGAGCAGTACTTC; CDR3: CASSWRGREQYF
D: TRBD1; size: large; J: TRBJ2-5; V: TRBV24-1; length: 16; DNA: TGTGCCACCAGTGACATATACAGGGGAAACCAAGAGACCCAGTACTTC; CDR3: CATSDIYRGNQETQYF
D: NA; size: few; J: TRBJ1-3; V: TRBV12-3/TRBV12-4; length: 12; DNA: TGTGCCAGCAGTCCTAAAGGGAACACCATATATTTT; CDR3: CASSPKGNTIYF
D: NA; size: medium-sized; J: TRBJ2-7; V: TRBV7-2; length: 15; DNA: TGTGCCAGCAGCTTAGCTCAGTCTAGCTCCTACGAGCAGTACTTC; CDR3: CASSLAQSSSYEQYF
D: NA; size: medium-sized; J: TRBJ2-7; V: TRBV5-1; length: 15; DNA: TGCGCCAGCAGCTTGGGCACAATCGTCCTCGACGAGCAGTACTTC; CDR3: CASSLGTIVLDEQYF
D: TRBD2; size: NA; J: TRBJ2-1; V: TRBV6-6; length: 16; DNA: TGTGCCAGCAGTTACAGAGCGGGGGGACAATACAATGAGCAGTTCTTC; CDR3: CASSYRAGGQYNEQFF
D: NA; size: medium-sized; J: TRBJ2-7; V: TRBV6-1; length: 17; DNA: TGTGCCAGCAGTGATGGTCATCCGGGCAGGATTACCTACGAGCAGTACTTC; CDR3: CASSDGHPGRITYEQYF
D: TRBD2; size: medium-sized; J: TRBJ2-5; V: TRBV7-3; length: 18; DNA: TGTGCCAGCAGCTTAACCCCTCCGGGGAGCGGGAGTTTGGAGACCCAGTACTTC; CDR3: CASSLTPPGSGSLETQYF
D: NA; size: NA; J: TRBJ2-2; V: TRBV6-1; length: 14; DNA: TGTGCCAGCAGGAAGGACCCCACGGCCGGGGAGCTGTTTTTT; CDR3: CASRKDPTAGELFF
D: NA; size: NA; J: TRBJ2-7; V: TRBV9; length: 13; DNA: TGTGCCAGCAGCGACGGCTTATCCTACGAGCAGTACTTC; CDR3: CASSDGLSYEQYF
D: TRBD2; size: medium-sized; J: TRBJ2-7; V: TRBV4-3; length: 16; DNA: TGCGCCAGCAGCCAACGACTAGCGTCCCCCTGGGACGAGCAGTACTTC; CDR3: CASSQRLASPWDEQYF
D: NA; size: NA; J: TRBJ2-5; V: TRBV12-3/TRBV12-4; length: 11; DNA: TGTGCCAGCAGCCGCGAAGAGACCCAGTACTTC; CDR3: CASSREETQYF
D: TRBD2; size: medium-sized; J: TRBJ2-4; V: TRBV20-1; length: 15; DNA: TGCAGTGCTAGTCTACTAGCGGGTGACAAAAACATTCAGTACTTC; CDR3: CSASLLAGDKNIQYF
D: NA; size: NA; J: TRBJ2-1; V: TRBV28; length: 14; DNA: TGTGCCAGCAGTAGCCCAACAGGAGACAATGAGCAGTTCTTC; CDR3: CASSSPTGDNEQFF